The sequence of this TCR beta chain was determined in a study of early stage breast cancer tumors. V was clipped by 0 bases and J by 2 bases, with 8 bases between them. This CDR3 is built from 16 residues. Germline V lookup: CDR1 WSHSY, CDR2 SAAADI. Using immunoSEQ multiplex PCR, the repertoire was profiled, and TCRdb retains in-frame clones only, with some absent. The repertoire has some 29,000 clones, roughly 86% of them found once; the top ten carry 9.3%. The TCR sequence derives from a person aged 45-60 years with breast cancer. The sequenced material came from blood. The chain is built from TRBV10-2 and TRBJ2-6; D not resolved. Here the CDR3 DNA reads TGCGCCAGCAGTGAGTCGTGGGCACCTGGGGCCAACGTCCTGACTTTC. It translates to CASSESWAPGANVLTF.